This is a list of T cell receptor beta chains from one sample in a study of cytomegalovirus exposure and HLA in healthy donors. Method: immunoSEQ multiplex PCR; TCRdb's copy keeps in-frame clones and lacks some. The sample includes roughly 150,000 clones, around four fifths of them seen just once. Sequencing used PBMCs. All receptors come from a man younger than 40 in good health and CMV-seronegative. CDR3s include the opening cysteine and the closing phenylalanine or tryptophan. A D gene is named only where the DNA matches it firmly. The size entry is marked missing in some rows and otherwise reads once, few, many or a size class.

NA	TRBD1	TRBV5-6	TRBJ2-7	TGTGCCAGCAGCTTGTTTCGACAGGGGGCTTCCTACGAGCAGTACTTC	CASSLFRQGASYEQYF
NA	TRBD1	TRBV27	TRBJ2-7	TGTGCCAGCCGCAGACAGGGTGCAGGCGAGCAGTACTTC	CASRRQGAGEQYF
NA	NA	TRBV11-2	TRBJ2-5	TGTGCCAGCACCACTATCACAGGGGCGGGGGAGACCCAGTACTTC	CASTTITGAGETQYF
NA	TRBD2	TRBV7-9	TRBJ2-7	TGTGCCAGCAGCTTACAAACTAGCGGGGGGATTTACGAGCAGTACTTC	CASSLQTSGGIYEQYF
once	NA	TRBV11-3	TRBJ2-3	TGTGCCAGCAGCTCCGAGCTAGCCAGCACAGATACGCAGTATTTT	CASSSELASTDTQYF
NA	NA	TRBV7-3	TRBJ2-6	TGTGCCAGCAGCTTAGAAGGGGCGGCTAGGAGTCGGTCTGGGGCCAACGTCCTGACTTTC	CASSLEGAARSRSGANVLTF
NA	TRBD1	TRBV7-8	TRBJ1-2	TGTGCCAGCAGCTTCGGACGGGGACAGGGGAACTATGGCTACACCTTC	CASSFGRGQGNYGYTF
few	TRBD1	TRBV7-9	TRBJ2-1	TGTGCCAGCAGCTTAACGACAGGGATCAATGAGCAGTTCTTC	CASSLTTGINEQFF
NA	TRBD1	TRBV4-2	TRBJ1-5	TGTGCCAGCAGCCCTACAGGGGCCGATCAGCCCCAGCATTTT	CASSPTGADQPQHF
NA	NA	TRBV6-5	TRBJ2-7	TGTGCCAGCAGTGCCGGGACACATATCTTCTACGAGCAGTACTTC	CASSAGTHIFYEQYF
once	TRBD2	TRBV10-2	TRBJ2-3	TGCGCCAGCAGTGCCGTAGGCGGGAGGGGCGGCACAGATACGCAGTATTTT	CASSAVGGRGGTDTQYF
NA	NA	TRBV30	TRBJ1-1	TGTGCCTGGAGTCGGGAGAACACTGAAGCTTTCTTT	CAWSRENTEAFF
few	NA	TRBV18	TRBJ2-5	TGTGCCAGCTCATCCGACCAGGCGGAGACCCAGTACTTC	CASSSDQAETQYF
NA	TRBD1	TRBV5-5	TRBJ1-5	TGTGCCAGCAGCTTAGAATCAGGGGGTCAGCCCCAGCATTTT	CASSLESGGQPQHF
NA	NA	TRBV16	TRBJ2-1	TGTGCCAGCAGCCAATCCAGCAATGAGCAGTTCTTC	CASSQSSNEQFF
NA	TRBD1	TRBV6-5	TRBJ1-2	TGTGCCAGCAGTTATTCAGACCGGGACAGTGGCTACACCTTC	CASSYSDRDSGYTF
NA	NA	TRBV6-6	TRBJ1-1	TGTGCCACCGAAGGTTACAGGAACACTGAAGCTTTCTTT	CATEGYRNTEAFF
NA	NA	TRBV10-3	TRBJ2-1	TGTGCCATCAGTGCAGGGGGGTTTGAGCAGTTCTTC	CAISAGGFEQFF